This T cell receptor (beta chain) was obtained from a study of blood T cell repertoires in COVID-19. The overall study: The United States, Italy and Spain were the sources of the acute and convalescent COVID-19 samples. T cells, B-cell-depleted T cells, or PBMCs provided the cDNA or gDNA that served as material.

Original processing methods: Cell counts per sample came from amplifying reference gene primers. Sequencing used immunoSEQ multiplex PCR; TCRdb keeps in-frame clones, though not all of them. V, J and clone size are those of that table, while D and trimming were read from the DNA. In the table there are 90,000 to 120,000 clones, approximately 84% of which are singletons. Germline V CDR1 and CDR2: SGHRS, YFSETQ. The ends lost 0 bases at V and 7 bases at J; junction bases unmatched: 4. This CDR3 region has 15 residues. The origin of this receptor is a man aged 55 to 70 with acute or convalescent COVID-19. The specimen sequenced was peripheral blood. The chain employs TRBV5-1 and TRBJ2-1; 10 bases line up with TRBD2. The CDR3 region is CASSLAAGGVNEQFF. In nucleotides, the CDR3 is TGCGCCAGCAGCTTGGCAGCGGGAGGGGTTAATGAGCAGTTCTTC.